These T cell receptor beta chains were read from a single sample in a study of T-cell memory formation after mild COVID-19. MiXCR was run by TCRdb on the 5' RACE reads, yielding one entry per CDR3 protein. Of hundreds of thousands of distinct CDR3 sequences listed, approximately 25% are singletons. Sequencing input: PBMCs or a T cell subset sorted from them (not recorded which). The source is an adult woman who had mild COVID-19 (a few samples of this study predate the infection). Cell type and time point are not known. Both conserved end residues are part of each CDR3. D genes are given only for firm matches. Size values are once, few and many counts, or a class for expanded clones, and some rows have none.

clone size,V gene,D gene,J gene,CDR3 DNA,CDR3 protein
-,TRBV7-8,TRBD1,TRBJ2-2,TGTGCCAGCAGCTTACCTCCGGGACAGGGGGCGTCCGGGGAGCTGTTTTTT,CASSLPPGQGASGELFF
-,TRBV12-3/TRBV12-4,TRBD1,TRBJ2-7,TGTGCCAGCAGTCCAACCGGGACAGGGTCCCACGAGCAGTACTTC,CASSPTGTGSHEQYF
few,TRBV25-1,TRBD1,TRBJ2-2,TGTGCCAGCAGTGAATATATTCCCGTAGAGTCGGCGGTGTGGACAGGGAACACCGGGGAGCTGTTTTTT,CASSEYIPVESAVWTGNTGELFF
few,TRBV25-1,-,TRBJ1-4,TGTGCCAGCAGTGAATCGCGGATTGCAACTAATGAAAAACTGTTTTTT,CASSESRIATNEKLFF
few,TRBV10-3,-,TRBJ2-7,TGTGCCATCAGTGAGAATCAGGGCTACGAGCAGTACTTC,CAISENQGYEQYF
few,TRBV20-1,TRBD1,TRBJ1-5,TGCAGTGCTAGAGATAGGGACAGGGGTCTTCAGCCCCAGCATTTT,CSARDRDRGLQPQHF
-,TRBV24-1,-,TRBJ2-3,TGTGCCACCAGTAGGGATAAGGGTTACACAGATACGCAGTATTTT,CATSRDKGYTDTQYF
-,TRBV20-1,-,TRBJ2-1,TGCAGCCTACTAGAGACGGTAGACAATGAGCAGTTCTTC,CSLLETVDNEQFF
-,TRBV12-3/TRBV12-4,-,TRBJ2-7,TGTGCCAGCAGTCGATGGTTCAGCTCCTACGAGCAGTACTTC,CASSRWFSSYEQYF
few,TRBV5-1,-,TRBJ2-3,TGCGCCAGCAGCTTACCGGGCGTTCTGACAGATACGCAGTATTTT,CASSLPGVLTDTQYF
few,TRBV12-3/TRBV12-4,TRBD1,TRBJ2-2,TGTGCCAGCAGTTTGGCAGGGGGTCACACCGGGGAGCTGTTTTTT,CASSLAGGHTGELFF
-,TRBV3-1,-,TRBJ2-3,TGTGCCAGCCGACCTGCCCGGGGGCGCACAGATACGCAGTATTTT,CASRPARGRTDTQYF
few,TRBV4-2,-,TRBJ2-1,TGTGCCAGCAGCCACCGACTAGTTTTCAATGAGCAGTTCTTC,CASSHRLVFNEQFF
-,TRBV20-1,TRBD1,TRBJ2-5,TGCAGTGCTAGCCCGGACAGGGTTAATGTAGAGACCCAGTACTTC,CSASPDRVNVETQYF
few,TRBV25-1,-,TRBJ2-1,TGTGCCAGCAGTGCCCTCGGGCAGGGATCGTACAATGAGCAGTTCTTC,CASSALGQGSYNEQFF
few,TRBV5-5,TRBD1,TRBJ2-3,TGTGCCAGCAGCTTGGGACAGGGCTACACAGATACGCAGTATTTT,CASSLGQGYTDTQYF
-,TRBV24-1,TRBD1,TRBJ2-1,TGTGCCACCAGTGATTCTCAGGGGGTAGATGGTTGGAATGAGCAGTTCTTC,CATSDSQGVDGWNEQFF
many,TRBV6-5,-,TRBJ2-1,TGTGCCAGCAGTTCTCCCGTTGGCTACCAGCAGTTCTTC,CASSSPVGYQQFF
-,TRBV20-1,-,TRBJ1-1,TGCAGTGCTAGAGATCGTCACACTGAAGCTTTCTTT,CSARDRHTEAFF
few,TRBV6-2/TRBV6-3,-,TRBJ2-7,TGTGCCAGCAGTCCCCTGGTTAGGGCCGAGGACGAGCAGTACTTC,CASSPLVRAEDEQYF
once,TRBV29-1,TRBD1,TRBJ1-5,TGCAGCGTGGCGACAGGGAGGGATCAGCCCCAGCATTTT,CSVATGRDQPQHF
-,TRBV20-1,-,TRBJ1-1,TGCAGTGCTAGCCCGGGACGGTCGAACACTGAAGCTTTCTTT,CSASPGRSNTEAFF
-,TRBV7-2,TRBD2,TRBJ2-4,TGTGCCAGCAGCCGTGCGGGGGTGGCCAAAAACATTCAGTACTTC,CASSRAGVAKNIQYF
-,TRBV29-1,-,TRBJ2-7,TGCAGCGGCGGGTTCGAGGGCGAGCAGTACTTC,CSGGFEGEQYF